This T cell receptor (beta chain) came from a study of T cell responses to AZD1222 COVID-19 vaccine. Losses at the gene ends were 3 bases for V and 4 bases for J; bases not matched to a gene: 5. The CDR3 contains 14 residues. CDR1 and CDR2 (germline): DFQATT, SNEGSKA (reference sequence). Clones were read by immunoSEQ multiplex PCR, and TCRdb kept only the in-frame ones, dropping some. The sample includes 180,000 or so clones, roughly 91% of them seen just once. The input for sequencing was peripheral blood, taken 28 days after the second dose of the MenACWY control vaccine. The source is an adult who received the MenACWY meningococcal vaccine as a control. The gene calls are TRBV20-1 and TRBJ2-2; 7 nucleotides agree with TRBD2. The CDR3, as DNA: TGCAGTGCTAGTTGGACTAGGAGCACCGGGGAGCTGTTTTTT. Its protein product is CSASWTRSTGELFF.